This T cell receptor (beta chain) was found in a study of CD8 T cells in ankylosing spondylitis. This clonotype was seen more than once but under ten times. TCRdb re-derived calls from the 5' RACE reads in MiXCR, one entry per CDR3 protein. The sample has just under 95,000 distinct CDR3 sequences, 8.5% to 9% seen once. The ends were cut back, 7 bases at V and 5 bases at J, with 15 bases in the middle. This CDR3 region has 13 residues. Germline CDR1 reads SGHKS; CDR2 reads YYEKEE (reference sequence). The sequencing input was blood, either unsorted or a sorted T cell fraction (not recorded which). The chain recombines TRBV5-5 with TRBJ2-5; D gene uncertain. This clonotype was obtained from a male donor with ankylosing spondylitis or in good health (not recorded which). This CDR3 is CASGPAAPETQYF. DNA of the CDR3: TGTGCCAGCGGCCCTGCGGCCCCCGAGACCCAGTACTTC.